This paragraph covers one T cell receptor beta chain sequence. Through a sample-barcoded 5' primer and a J-beta primer mix, a second PCR was run for roughly 7 to 11 cycles. From the 5' RACE reads, TCRdb called clonotypes with MiXCR, one entry per CDR3 protein. The top ten hold under 8.5% of the sample, which has about 1,400,000 distinct CDR3 sequences, approximately 59% seen once. The sample belongs to a study of blood T cells in healthy people across ages. The ends were cut back, 5 bases at V and 2 bases at J, with 18 bases in the middle. Germline assignment: CDR1 SGHAT and CDR2 FQNNGV. The CDR3 covers 16 residues.

This clonotype was obtained from a man aged 18 to 30 in good health. What was sequenced was blood. The chain has TRBV11-2 and TRBJ2-5; D remains ambiguous. The CDR3 DNA reads as TGTGCCAGCAGCCAAACCGACGGGCAGGAGCAAGAGACCCAGTACTTC. It encodes CASSQTDGQEQETQYF.